This section outlines one T cell receptor (beta chain) sequence together with its context. Its antigen is still unknown. The J segment lost 7 bases and the V segment lost 1 base, leaving 8 bases of the junction unmatched. CDR3 length: 16 amino acids. Germline V gene data show CDR1 as KGHSH and CDR2 as LQKENI. Assay used: immunoSEQ multiplex PCR; TCRdb lists only in-frame clones, some missing. The sample includes over 120,000 clones, 92% of them seen just once. This entry comes from a study of T cell responses to AZD1222 COVID-19 vaccine. Study in general: Pooled samples include second doses given at about 4 or 12 weeks.

General observations from the study: It was only a handful of AZD1222 recipients who were seropositive at baseline. Spike-specific TCR breadth and depth grew following two AZD1222 doses. Clonal diversity may have been underestimated in mostly white British donors.

The sequenced sample was peripheral blood, obtained on day 0 of AZD1222 vaccination. This sequence was found in an adult in good health. The V call is TRBV18, the J call TRBJ2-1, with TRBD1 identical over 9 bases. The CDR3 nucleotides read TGTGCCAGCTCACCACTGGTGACAGGGGGGCAGAATGAGCAGTTCTTC. This sequence encodes CASSPLVTGGQNEQFF.